Below are 4 T cell receptor beta chains sequenced from a single sample in a study of tumor-infiltrating lymphocytes in glioblastoma multiforme. Three nested ARM-PCR rounds with V-beta and C-beta primers built TCRB libraries. TCRdb itself ran the multiplex PCR reads through MiXCR, one entry per CDR3 protein. The repertoire consists of 20,000 or so distinct CDR3 sequences, with under 80% occurring once and the leading ten covering roughly 18%. Source material: peripheral blood. Receptors originate from a male donor with glioblastoma.

Comments on this clonotype: Germline and junction disagree at one end, which may indicate a read error. This chain uses TRBV11-2 with TRBJ2-7; D uncertain. Germline V gene lookup returns CDR1 SGHAT and CDR2 FQNNGV. The CDR3 is 17 residues long. The CDR3: CASSLARRPSVVHEQYF. In DNA, the CDR3 is TGTGCCAGTAGCTTAGCCCGACGCCCCTCGGTGGTCCACGAGCAGTACTTC.

On this clonotype itself: Since a much larger clone is just one base distant, this may be a read error. The chain uses TRBV5-4 and TRBJ1-1; D not resolved. CDR1 SGHNT and CDR2 YYREEE come from the germline V gene (reference sequence). The CDR3 is made up of 15 amino acids. V was pared by 0 bases and J by 4 bases, with 13 bases between. The CDR3 sequence: CASSLETIMITEAFF. The CDR3 DNA is TGTGCCAGCAGCTTGGAGACGATTATGATCACTGAAGCTTTCTTT.

This clonotype was observed many times. This sequence joins TRBV30 and TRBJ1-3, with D unclear. There are 13 residues in the CDR3. Trimming pared 4 bases from V and 4 bases from J, leaving 11 bases between. Germline CDR1 reads GTSNPN; CDR2 reads SVGIG (reference sequence). This chain's CDR3 is CAWTTSMGNTIYF. CDR3 in DNA: TGTGCCTGGACTACAAGTATGGGAAACACCATATATTTT.

Of note for this clonotype: This CDR3 fails to terminate in the conserved phenylalanine or tryptophan, so it likely reflects a read error. The J gene is TRBJ1-1, the V gene TRBV29-1; 7 bases are a match to TRBD1. The CDR3 has 11 amino acids. CDR1 and CDR2 (germline): SQVTM, ANQGSEA. After removal of 7 bases from V and 11 bases from J, the junction contained 10 bases not matched to a gene. The CDR3 sequence: CSAQGGLRAFL. The CDR3 DNA reads TGCAGCGCCCAGGGGGGGCTTCGGGCTTTCCTT.